The entry that follows covers one T cell receptor (beta chain) sequence. J gave up 2 bases and V 8 bases, and 6 bases lay outside the gene matches. Germline values: CDR1 LGHDT, CDR2 YNNKEL (reference sequence). The CDR3 runs 14 residues. The sample is drawn from a study of blood T cell repertoires in COVID-19. In the authors' workflow: Quantification of nucleated cells was approximated via reference gene primer amplification. TCRdb's copy holds only in-frame clones and misses some; the assay was immunoSEQ multiplex PCR. V, J and clone size are taken as reported in that table, and D and trimming were inferred from the DNA itself. The sample has 95,000 to 110,000 clones, about 86% seen once.

This sequence originates from an elderly woman with active or convalescent COVID-19. The chain carries TRBV3-1 (or the pseudogene TRBV3-2) and TRBJ2-3; 8 bases map to TRBD2. Sequencing was carried out using peripheral blood. The CDR3 DNA is TGTGCCAGCGGGAGCGGGGGATTCACAGATACGCAGTATTTT. It is translated as CASGSGGFTDTQYF.